This T cell receptor beta chain derives from a study of blood T cell repertoires in COVID-19. Study-level information: Acute and convalescent COVID-19 specimens originated in the United States, Italy and Spain.

The repertoire was sequenced with immunoSEQ multiplex PCR; TCRdb's copy has only in-frame clones and lacks some. Of around 300,000 clones in the sample, 85% to 90% were seen once. The study assigned cohorts using participant-reported clinical history. The clonotype originates from a woman younger than 35 with acute COVID-19. The specimen sequenced was PBMCs or T cells enriched from blood (not recorded which).

CDR3 in amino acids: CASSQEGNNVLTF. The CDR3, as DNA: TGTGCCAGCAGCCAGGAGGGGAACAACGTCCTGACTTTC. The genes are TRBV7-9 and TRBJ2-6; TRBD2 is a possible D gene (6 bases). CDR1 is SEHNR and CDR2 is FQNEAQ in the germline V gene (reference sequence). V was trimmed by 5 bases and J by 9 bases, leaving 11 bases between them. The CDR3 has 13 residues.